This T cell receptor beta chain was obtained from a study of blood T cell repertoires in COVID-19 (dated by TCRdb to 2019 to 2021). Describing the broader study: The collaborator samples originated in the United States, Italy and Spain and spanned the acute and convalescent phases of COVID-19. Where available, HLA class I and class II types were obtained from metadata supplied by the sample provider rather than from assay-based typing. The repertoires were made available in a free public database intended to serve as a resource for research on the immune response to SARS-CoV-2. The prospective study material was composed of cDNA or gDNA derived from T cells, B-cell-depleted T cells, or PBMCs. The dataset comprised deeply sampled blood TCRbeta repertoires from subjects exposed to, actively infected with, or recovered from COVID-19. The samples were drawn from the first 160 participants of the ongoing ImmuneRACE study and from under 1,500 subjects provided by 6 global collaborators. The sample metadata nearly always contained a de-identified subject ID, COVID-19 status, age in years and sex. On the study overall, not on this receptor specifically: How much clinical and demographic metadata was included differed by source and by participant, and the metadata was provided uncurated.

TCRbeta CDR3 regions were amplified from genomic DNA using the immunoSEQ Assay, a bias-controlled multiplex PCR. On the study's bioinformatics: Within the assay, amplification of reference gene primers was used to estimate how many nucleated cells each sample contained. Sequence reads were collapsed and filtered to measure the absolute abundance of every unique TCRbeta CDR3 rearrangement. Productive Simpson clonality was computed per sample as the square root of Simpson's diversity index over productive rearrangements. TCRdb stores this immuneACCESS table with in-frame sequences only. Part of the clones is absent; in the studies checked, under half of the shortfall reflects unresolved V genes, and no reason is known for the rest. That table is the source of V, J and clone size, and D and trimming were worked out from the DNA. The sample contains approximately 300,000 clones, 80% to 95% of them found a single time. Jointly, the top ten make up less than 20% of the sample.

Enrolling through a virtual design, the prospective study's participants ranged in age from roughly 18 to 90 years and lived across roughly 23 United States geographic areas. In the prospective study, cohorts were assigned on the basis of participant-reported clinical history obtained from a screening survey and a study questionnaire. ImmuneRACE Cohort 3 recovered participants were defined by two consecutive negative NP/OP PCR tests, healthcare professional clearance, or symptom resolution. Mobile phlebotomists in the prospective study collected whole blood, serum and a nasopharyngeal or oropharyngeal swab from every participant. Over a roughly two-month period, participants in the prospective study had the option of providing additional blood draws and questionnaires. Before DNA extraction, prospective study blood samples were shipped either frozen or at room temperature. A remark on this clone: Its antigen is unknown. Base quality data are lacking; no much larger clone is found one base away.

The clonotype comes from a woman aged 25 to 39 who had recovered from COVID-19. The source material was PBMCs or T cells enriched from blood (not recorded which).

The sequence in DNA is TGTGCCAGCAGCCTAAACAGGGTTGAAGCTTTCTTT. Protein translation: CASSLNRVEAFF. Recombination joined TRBV28 with TRBJ1-1, and possibly TRBD1, on 6 matching bases. Taken from the germline V gene, the CDR1 and CDR2 loops are MDHEN and SYDVKM. From its cysteine to its phenylalanine, the CDR3 spans 12 amino acids. Only the CDR3 portion is preserved as DNA: 36 bases, with reading frame beginning at the first base. A distance of 12 bases separates the germline ends of V and J, which lose 6 bases and 7 bases respectively.